The 7 T cell receptor beta chains reported below all come from one sample, sequenced in a study of cytomegalovirus exposure and HLA in healthy donors. Researchers ran the PCR with 60 Vbeta and 13 Jbeta primers. Profiled with immunoSEQ multiplex PCR; TCRdb holds only in-frame clones, not every one. The top ten clones hold around 2.1% of a sample with about 190,000 clones, around 81% of them seen once. The sample was PBMCs. The receptors come from a woman aged 18 to 35 in good health and CMV-seropositive.

The rearrangement uses TRBV6-5 and TRBJ2-1; D is possibly TRBD1 (6 bases). The germline gives CDR1 MNHEY, CDR2 SVGAGI. The CDR3 is 14 residues long. The ends were cut back, 5 bases at V and 3 bases at J, with 11 bases in the middle. The CDR3 protein is CASSETTGYNEQFF. In nucleotides, the CDR3 is TGTGCCAGCAGTGAAACGACAGGCTACAATGAGCAGTTCTTC.

The genes are TRBV5-1 and TRBJ2-1, with D possibly matching TRBD2 (5 bases). The CDR3 has 13 amino acids. Per germline, CDR1 SGHRS and CDR2 YFSETQ. V lost 4 bases, J lost 9 bases, and 14 bases lay in between. For the CDR3, the DNA is TGCGCCAGCAGCGCAGGACTGATAACTGAGCAGTTCTTC. This sequence encodes CASSAGLITEQFF.

The V gene is TRBV5-4, the J gene TRBJ2-7; tentatively, D is TRBD2 (6 bases). Trimming shortened V by 9 bases and J by 7 bases, and 20 bases separated the two germline ends. The germline V gene has CDR1 SGHNT and CDR2 YYREEE (reference sequence). The CDR3 extends over 13 amino acids. CDR3 protein: CATAEGLGREQYV. The CDR3 DNA sequence: TGTGCCACTGCGGAGGGGTTAGGTCGGGAGCAGTACGTC.

CDR3 DNA: TGTGCCAGCAGCCCTTACCAGACTAGTCCAACGCAGTATTTT. Protein product: CASSPYQTSPTQYF. The chain recombines TRBV7-2 with TRBJ2-3; tentatively, D is TRBD2 (6 bases). CDR1 is SGHTA, CDR2 FQGNSA, per germline. V was cut by 5 bases and J by 9 bases, with 18 bases left in between. The CDR3 consists of 14 residues.

This clone was found once. This chain joins TRBV10-2 and TRBJ1-1; 8 bases agree with TRBD1. Germline trimming cut 7 bases from V and 4 bases from J; bases unmatched to any gene: 8. Per germline, CDR1 WSHSY and CDR2 SAAADI. CDR3 size: 14 residues. CDR3 coding DNA: TGCGCCAGCAAGGTAGACAGGGGAGCCACTGAAGCTTTCTTT. It is translated as CASKVDRGATEAFF.

The V gene is TRBV6-1, the J gene TRBJ2-5, with D possibly matching TRBD1 (6 bases). This CDR3 spans 15 amino acids. Germline V gene lookup returns CDR1 MNHNS and CDR2 SASEGT. The V and J ends lost 3 bases and 1 base respectively, with 12 bases between them. CDR3 amino acids: CASSEWGTSQETQYF. The CDR3, as DNA: TGTGCCAGCAGTGAGTGGGGGACATCCCAAGAGACCCAGTACTTC.

The chain carries TRBV7-2 and TRBJ2-3, with a possible D match to TRBD1 (5 bases). The CDR3 spans 15 residues. CDR1 SGHTA and CDR2 FQGNSA come from the germline V gene. Trimming took 2 bases from V and 4 from J, leaving 13 bases between them. The CDR3 region has the DNA TGTGCCAGCAGCTTATCCAGGGTCATCCCAGATACGCAGTATTTT. It codes for CASSLSRVIPDTQYF.